The clone carrying this TCR beta chain was seen ten or more times. Time point indicated: newly diagnosed GD, antithyroid drugs for less than 3 months. Researchers made the TCR library from RNA that was extracted from PBMCs. These data come from a study of regulatory T cells in long-lasting Graves disease. Combining iRepertoire HTBI primers with Arm-PCR of CDR3 regions, the authors built TCR beta libraries. TCRdb redid the calling of the multiplex PCR reads with MiXCR, one entry per CDR3 protein. This repertoire shows about 240,000 distinct CDR3 sequences, 20% found once; its top ten account for 11% to 15%. Trimming shortened V by 1 base and J by 1 base, and 16 bases separated the two germline ends. The CDR3 contains 17 residues. Germline V gene sequence: CDR1 SGHVS, CDR2 FQNEAQ.

The specimen comprised peripheral blood mononuclear cells (PBMCs), sampled at new diagnosis, from a patient treated with antithyroid drugs. V gene TRBV7-8 combines with J gene TRBJ2-5; D not resolved. The source is a female donor with Graves disease. This chain's CDR3 is CASSLVWTDTPQETQYF. The CDR3 nucleotides are TGTGCCAGCAGCTTAGTTTGGACCGATACCCCCCAAGAGACCCAGTACTTC.